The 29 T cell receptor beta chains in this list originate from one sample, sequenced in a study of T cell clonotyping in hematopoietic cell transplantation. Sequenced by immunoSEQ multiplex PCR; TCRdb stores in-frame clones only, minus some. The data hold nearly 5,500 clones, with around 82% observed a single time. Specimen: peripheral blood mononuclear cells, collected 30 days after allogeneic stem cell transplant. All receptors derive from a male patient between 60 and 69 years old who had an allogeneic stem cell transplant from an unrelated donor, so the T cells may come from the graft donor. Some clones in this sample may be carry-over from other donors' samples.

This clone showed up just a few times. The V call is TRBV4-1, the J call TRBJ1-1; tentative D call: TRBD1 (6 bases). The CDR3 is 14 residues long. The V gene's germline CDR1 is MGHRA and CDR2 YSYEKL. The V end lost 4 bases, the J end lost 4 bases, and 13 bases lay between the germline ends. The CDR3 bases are TGCGCCAGCAGCCCCCCGGGGGGGGCCACTGAAGCTTTCTTT. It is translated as CASSPPGGATEAFF.

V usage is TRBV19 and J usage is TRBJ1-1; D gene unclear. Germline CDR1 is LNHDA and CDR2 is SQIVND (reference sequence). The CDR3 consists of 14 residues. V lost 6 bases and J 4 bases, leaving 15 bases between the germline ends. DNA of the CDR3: TGTGCCAGTAGCCCGTTTTTGGATTCCACTGAAGCTTTCTTT. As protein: CASSPFLDSTEAFF.

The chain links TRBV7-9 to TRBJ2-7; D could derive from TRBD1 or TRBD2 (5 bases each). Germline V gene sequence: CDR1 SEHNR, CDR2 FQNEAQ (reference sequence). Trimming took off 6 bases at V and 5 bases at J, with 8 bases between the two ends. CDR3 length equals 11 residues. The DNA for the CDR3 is TGTGCCAGCAGATGGGGGAACGAGCAGTACTTC. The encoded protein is CASRWGNEQYF.

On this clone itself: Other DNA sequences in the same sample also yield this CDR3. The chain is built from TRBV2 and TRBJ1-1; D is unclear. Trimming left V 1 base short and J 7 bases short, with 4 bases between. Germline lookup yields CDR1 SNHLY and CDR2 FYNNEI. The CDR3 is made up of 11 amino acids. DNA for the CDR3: TGTGCCAGCAGTGAAGGGCTTGAAGCTTTCTTT. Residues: CASSEGLEAFF.

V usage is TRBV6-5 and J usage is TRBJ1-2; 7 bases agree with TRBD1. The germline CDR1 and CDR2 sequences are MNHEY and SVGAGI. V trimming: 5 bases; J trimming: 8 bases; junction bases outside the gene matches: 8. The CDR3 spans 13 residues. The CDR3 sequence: CASSRTGVGGYTF. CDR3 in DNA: TGTGCCAGCAGTCGAACAGGGGTGGGGGGCTACACCTTC.

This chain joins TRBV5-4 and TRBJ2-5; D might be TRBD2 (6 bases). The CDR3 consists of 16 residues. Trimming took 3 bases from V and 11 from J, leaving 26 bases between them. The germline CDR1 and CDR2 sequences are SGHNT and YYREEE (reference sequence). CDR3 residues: CASSSPKGRGIIKQYF. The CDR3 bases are TGTGCCAGCAGCTCTCCAAAGGGGCGGGGAATAATCAAACAGTACTTC.

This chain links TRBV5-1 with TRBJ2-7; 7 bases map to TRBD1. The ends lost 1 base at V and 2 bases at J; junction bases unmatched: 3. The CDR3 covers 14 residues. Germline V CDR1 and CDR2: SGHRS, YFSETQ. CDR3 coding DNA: TGCGCCAGCAGCTTGCTGGGGACAGCCTACGAGCAGTACTTC. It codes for CASSLLGTAYEQYF.

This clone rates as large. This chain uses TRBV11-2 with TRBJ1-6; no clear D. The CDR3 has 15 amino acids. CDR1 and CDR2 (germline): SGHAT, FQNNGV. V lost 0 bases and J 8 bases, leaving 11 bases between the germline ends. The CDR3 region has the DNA TGTGCCAGCAGCTTAGATCAGGACGGAGATTCACCCCTCCACTTT. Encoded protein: CASSLDQDGDSPLHF.

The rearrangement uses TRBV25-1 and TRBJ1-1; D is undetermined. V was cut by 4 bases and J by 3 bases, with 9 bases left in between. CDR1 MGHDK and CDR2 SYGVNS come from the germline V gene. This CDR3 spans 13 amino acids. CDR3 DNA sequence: TGTGCCAGCAGTGTCCGGACGGACACTGAAGCTTTCTTT. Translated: CASSVRTDTEAFF.

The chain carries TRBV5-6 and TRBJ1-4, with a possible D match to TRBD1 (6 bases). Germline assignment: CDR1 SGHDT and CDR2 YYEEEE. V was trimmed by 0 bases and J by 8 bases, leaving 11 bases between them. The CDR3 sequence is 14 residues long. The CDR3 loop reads CASSLAGAGEKLFF. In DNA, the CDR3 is TGTGCCAGCAGCTTGGCGGGGGCGGGAGAAAAACTGTTTTTT. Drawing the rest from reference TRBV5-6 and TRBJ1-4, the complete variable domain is DAGVTQSPTHLIKTRGQQVTLRCSPKSGHDTVSWYQQALGQGPQFIFQYYEEEERQRGNFPDRFSGHQFPNYSSELNVNALLLGDSALYLCASSLAGAGEKLFFGSGTQLSVL.

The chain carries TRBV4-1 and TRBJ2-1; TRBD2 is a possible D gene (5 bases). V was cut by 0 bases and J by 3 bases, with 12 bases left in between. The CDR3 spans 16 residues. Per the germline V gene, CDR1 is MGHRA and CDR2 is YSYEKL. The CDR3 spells CASSQDRLANYNEQFF. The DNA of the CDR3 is TGCGCCAGCAGCCAAGATCGCCTAGCAAACTACAATGAGCAGTTCTTC.

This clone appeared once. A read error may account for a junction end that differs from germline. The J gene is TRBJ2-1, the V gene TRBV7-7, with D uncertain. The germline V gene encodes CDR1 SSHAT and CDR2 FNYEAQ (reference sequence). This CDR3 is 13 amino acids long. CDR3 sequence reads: CASSLESYNEQFF. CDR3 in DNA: TGTGCTAGCAGCTTAGAGTCATACAATGAGCAGTTCTTC.

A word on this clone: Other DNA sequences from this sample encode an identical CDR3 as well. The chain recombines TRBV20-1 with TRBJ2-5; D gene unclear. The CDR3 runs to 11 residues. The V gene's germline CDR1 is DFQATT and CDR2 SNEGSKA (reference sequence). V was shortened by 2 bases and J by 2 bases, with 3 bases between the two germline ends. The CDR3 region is CSARPQETQYF. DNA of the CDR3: TGCAGTGCTAGACCTCAAGAGACCCAGTACTTC.

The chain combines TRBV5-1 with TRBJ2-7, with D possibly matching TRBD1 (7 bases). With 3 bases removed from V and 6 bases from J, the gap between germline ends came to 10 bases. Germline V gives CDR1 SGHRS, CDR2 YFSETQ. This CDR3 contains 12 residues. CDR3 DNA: TGCGCCAGCAGCTGGCAGGGGGGCGAGCAGTACTTC. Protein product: CASSWQGGEQYF.

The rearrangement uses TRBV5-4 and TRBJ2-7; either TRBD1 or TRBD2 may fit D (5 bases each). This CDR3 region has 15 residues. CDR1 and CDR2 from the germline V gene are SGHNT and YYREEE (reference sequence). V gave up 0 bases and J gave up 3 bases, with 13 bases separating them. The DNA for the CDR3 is TGTGCCAGCAGCTTGGGGACGGGACGACGCTACGAGCAGTACTTC. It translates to CASSLGTGRRYEQYF.

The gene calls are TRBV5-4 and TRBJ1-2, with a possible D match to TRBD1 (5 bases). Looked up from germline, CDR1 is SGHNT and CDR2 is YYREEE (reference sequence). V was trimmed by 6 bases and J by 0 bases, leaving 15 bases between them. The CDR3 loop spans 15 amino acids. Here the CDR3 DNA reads TGTGCCAGCACCGACCATCGGGGGGCTAACTATGGCTACACCTTC. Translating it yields CASTDHRGANYGYTF.

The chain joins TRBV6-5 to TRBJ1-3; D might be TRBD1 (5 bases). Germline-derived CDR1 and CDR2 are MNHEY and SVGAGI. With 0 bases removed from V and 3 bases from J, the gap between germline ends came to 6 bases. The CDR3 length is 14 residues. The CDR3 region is CASSYSGVGNTIYF. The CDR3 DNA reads TGTGCCAGCAGTTACTCAGGGGTTGGAAACACCATATATTTT.

In DNA, the CDR3 is TGTGCCAGCAGTGAATCCAGGGTCTATCAGCCCCAGCATTTT. Translation: CASSESRVYQPQHF. The chain couples TRBV25-1 to TRBJ1-5, with a weak D call TRBD1 (5 bases). Germline assignment: CDR1 MGHDK and CDR2 SYGVNS. The CDR3 length is 14 residues. Between the trimmed V and J ends, which lost 1 base and 5 bases, there was a span of 9 bases. Based on the CDR3 plus reference TRBV25-1 and TRBJ1-5, the full variable domain is EADIYQTPRYLVIGTGKKITLECSQTMGHDKMYWYQQDPGMELHLIHYSYGVNSTEKGDLSSESTVSRIRTEHFPLTLESARPSHTSQYLCASSESRVYQPQHFGDGTRLSIL.

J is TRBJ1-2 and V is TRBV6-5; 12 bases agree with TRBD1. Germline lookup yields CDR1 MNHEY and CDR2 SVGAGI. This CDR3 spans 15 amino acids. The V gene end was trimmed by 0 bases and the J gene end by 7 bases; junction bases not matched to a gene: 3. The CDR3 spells CASSYSGTGGVGYTF. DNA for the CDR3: TGTGCCAGCAGTTACTCGGGGACAGGGGGCGTTGGCTACACCTTC.

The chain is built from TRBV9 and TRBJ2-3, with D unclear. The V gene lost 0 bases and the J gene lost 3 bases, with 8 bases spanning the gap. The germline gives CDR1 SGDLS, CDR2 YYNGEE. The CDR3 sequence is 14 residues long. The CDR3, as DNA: TGTGCCAGCAGCGTAGCTCCCGGGACAGATACGCAGTATTTT. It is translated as CASSVAPGTDTQYF.

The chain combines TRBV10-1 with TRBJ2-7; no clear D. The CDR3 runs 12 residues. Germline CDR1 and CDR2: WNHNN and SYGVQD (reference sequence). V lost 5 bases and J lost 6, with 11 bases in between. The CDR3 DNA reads TGCGCCAGCAGTCACCCGGGTGGCGAGCAGTACTTC. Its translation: CASSHPGGEQYF.

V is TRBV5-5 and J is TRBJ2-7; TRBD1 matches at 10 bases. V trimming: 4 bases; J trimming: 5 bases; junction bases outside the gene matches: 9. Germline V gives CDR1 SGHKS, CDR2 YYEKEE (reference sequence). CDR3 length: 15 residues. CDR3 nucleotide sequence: TGTGCCAGCAGCCCCGGTTGGACAGGGGGAAACGAGCAGTACTTC. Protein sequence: CASSPGWTGGNEQYF.

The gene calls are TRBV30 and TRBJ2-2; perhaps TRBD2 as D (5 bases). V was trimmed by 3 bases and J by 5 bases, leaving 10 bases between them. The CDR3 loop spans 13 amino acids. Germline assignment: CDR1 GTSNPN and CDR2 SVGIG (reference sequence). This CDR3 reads CAWRDFFTGELFF. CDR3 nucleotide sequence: TGTGCCTGGAGGGACTTCTTTACCGGGGAGCTGTTTTTT. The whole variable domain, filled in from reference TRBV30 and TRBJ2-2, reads SQTIHQWPATLVQPVGSPLSLECTVEGTSNPNLYWYRQAAGRGLQLLFYSVGIGQISSEVPQNLSASRPQDRQFILSSKKLLLSDSGFYLCAWRDFFTGELFFGEGSRLTVL.

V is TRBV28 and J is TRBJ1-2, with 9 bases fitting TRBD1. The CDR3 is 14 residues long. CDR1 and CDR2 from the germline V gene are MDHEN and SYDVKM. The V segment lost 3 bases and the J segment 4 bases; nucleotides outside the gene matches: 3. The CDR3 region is CASSFGQGTYGYTF. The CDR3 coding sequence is TGTGCCAGCAGTTTTGGACAGGGGACCTATGGCTACACCTTC.

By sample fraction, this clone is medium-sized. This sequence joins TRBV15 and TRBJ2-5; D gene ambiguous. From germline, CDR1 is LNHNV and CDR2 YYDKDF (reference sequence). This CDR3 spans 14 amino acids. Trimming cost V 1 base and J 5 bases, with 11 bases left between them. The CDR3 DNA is TGTGCCACCAGCAGAGGAGAAGGGCTGGAGACCCAGTACTTC. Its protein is CATSRGEGLETQYF.

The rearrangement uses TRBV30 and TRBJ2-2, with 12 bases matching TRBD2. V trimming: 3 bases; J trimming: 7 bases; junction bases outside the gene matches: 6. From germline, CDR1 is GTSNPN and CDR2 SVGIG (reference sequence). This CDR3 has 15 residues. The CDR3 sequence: CAWRLTSGRDGELFF. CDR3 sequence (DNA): TGTGCCTGGAGATTGACTAGCGGGAGAGACGGGGAGCTGTTTTTT.

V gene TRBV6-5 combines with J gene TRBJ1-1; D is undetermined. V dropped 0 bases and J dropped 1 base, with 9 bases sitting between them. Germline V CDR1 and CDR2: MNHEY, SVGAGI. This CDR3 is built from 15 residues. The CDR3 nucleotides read TGTGCCAGCAGTTACTCGATTCGCTCGAACACTGAAGCTTTCTTT. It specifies CASSYSIRSNTEAFF.

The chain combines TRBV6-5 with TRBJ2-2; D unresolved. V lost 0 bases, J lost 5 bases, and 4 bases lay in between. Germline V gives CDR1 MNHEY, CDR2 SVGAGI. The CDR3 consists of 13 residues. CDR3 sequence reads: CASSYSRTGELFF. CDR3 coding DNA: TGTGCCAGCAGTTACTCCAGGACCGGGGAGCTGTTTTTT.

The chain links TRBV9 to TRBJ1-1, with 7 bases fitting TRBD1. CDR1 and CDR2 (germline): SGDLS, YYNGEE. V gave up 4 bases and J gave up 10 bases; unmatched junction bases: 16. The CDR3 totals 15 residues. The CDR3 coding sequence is TGTGCCAGCAGCCGAGAGTCACAGGGGCACAGGTCAGCTTTCTTT. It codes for CASSRESQGHRSAFF.